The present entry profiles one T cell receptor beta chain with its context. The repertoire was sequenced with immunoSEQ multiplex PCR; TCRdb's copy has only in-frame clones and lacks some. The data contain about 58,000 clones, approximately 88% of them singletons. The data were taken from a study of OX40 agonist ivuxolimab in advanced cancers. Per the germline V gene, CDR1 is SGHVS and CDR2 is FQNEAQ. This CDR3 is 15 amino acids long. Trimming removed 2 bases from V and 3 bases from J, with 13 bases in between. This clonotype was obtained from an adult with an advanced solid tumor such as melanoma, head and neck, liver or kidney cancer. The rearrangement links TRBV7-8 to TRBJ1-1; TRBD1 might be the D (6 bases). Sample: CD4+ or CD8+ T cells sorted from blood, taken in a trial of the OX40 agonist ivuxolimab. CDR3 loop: CASSLMAGHDTEAFF. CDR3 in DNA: TGTGCCAGCAGCTTAATGGCGGGACACGACACTGAAGCTTTCTTT.